This T cell receptor beta chain stems from a study of naive and memory T cell subsets. Overall study results and limits: TCR abundance followed a power law differing between naive and memory subsets. Diversity fell and Gini index rose from naive through CM, EM, EMRA. RNA-based TCR counts may shift with T cell activation and differentiation.

An equimolar mix of two oligonucleotides served as the beta constant-region primer for TRBC1 and TRBC2. The ligated cDNA underwent four PCR rounds using SP2 and nested alpha and beta constant-region primers. TCRdb reprocessed the UMI-ligation and nested PCR reads via MiXCR and lists one record per CDR3 protein. The data hold some 100,000 distinct CDR3 sequences, with 7% to 8% observed a single time. On this clonotype itself: Its target is unknown.

The CDR3 loop spans 14 amino acids. Germline V gene data show CDR1 as DFQATT and CDR2 as SNEGSKA (reference sequence). V lost 4 bases, J lost 4 bases, and 8 bases stayed unmatched. The sequence was obtained from a human donor in good health. The sequencing input was central memory CD4+ T cells from blood. The chain uses TRBV20-1 and TRBJ2-3, with 7 bases aligning to TRBD2. CDR3 in DNA: TGCAGTGCTAAGCGACTAGCCTTTTCAGATACGCAGTATTTT. Its protein is CSAKRLAFSDTQYF.